The sequence of this TCR beta chain was determined in a study of cytomegalovirus exposure and HLA in healthy donors. V was shortened by 4 bases and J by 1 base, with 8 bases between the two germline ends. Germline CDR1 reads MDHEN; CDR2 reads SYDVKM. The CDR3 contains 14 residues. With 60 Vbeta and 13 Jbeta primers, the PCR was carried out. Clones were sequenced by immunoSEQ multiplex PCR, and TCRdb holds only the in-frame ones, with some missing. The table includes roughly 74,000 clones, around 78% detected once. The sequencing sample was made of PBMCs. This TCR was recovered from a middle-aged man in good health and CMV-seronegative. The rearrangement links TRBV28 to TRBJ1-5; D uncertain. This CDR3 reads CASSWSVSNQPQHF. Written as DNA, the CDR3 is TGTGCCAGCAGTTGGTCAGTAAGCAATCAGCCCCAGCATTTT.